These 22 T cell receptor beta chains were all obtained from the same sample, sequenced in a study of blood T cells in healthy people across ages. Combining a sample-barcoded 5' primer with a J-beta primer mix, a second PCR ran for roughly 7 to 11 cycles. TCRdb reprocessed the 5' RACE reads via MiXCR and lists one record per CDR3 protein. The sample carries around 780,000 distinct CDR3 sequences, 20% to 30% recorded once. The data were also submitted as part of a second study, on T cells of mothers and their children.

Sequenced material: blood. All receptors come from a boy aged 10-17 years in good health.

This clonotype has only a few counts. J is TRBJ2-2 and V is TRBV5-1; a weak D match, TRBD2 (5 bases). CDR1 and CDR2 (germline): SGHRS, YFSETQ. V lost 1 base, J lost 4 bases, and 14 bases lay in between. The CDR3 has 16 amino acids. The CDR3 loop reads CASSLFGLGSTGELFF. CDR3 nucleotide sequence: TGCGCCAGCAGCTTGTTTGGCCTAGGGAGCACCGGGGAGCTGTTTTTT.

This clonotype was picked up a small number of times. This sequence joins TRBV20-1 and TRBJ2-7, with TRBD2 matching 7 bases. This CDR3 is built from 13 residues. Trimming removed 3 bases from V and 3 bases from J; junction bases left unmatched: 5. Germline CDR1 and CDR2: DFQATT and SNEGSKA (reference sequence). The CDR3 here is CSARGGVSYEQYF. CDR3 sequence (DNA): TGCAGTGCTAGGGGGGGGGTAAGCTACGAGCAGTACTTC.

The chain recombines TRBV7-2 with TRBJ2-1; TRBD2 aligns across 8 bases. CDR3 length equals 17 residues. Germline CDR1 and CDR2: SGHTA and FQGNSA. J gave up 2 bases and V 1 base, and 7 bases lay outside the gene matches. In DNA form, the CDR3 reads TGTGCCAGCAGCTTAGGGTTACAGCGGGGGACCTACAATGAGCAGTTCTTC. Its protein is CASSLGLQRGTYNEQFF.

This clonotype was seen only a few times. J is TRBJ2-1 and V is TRBV9; TRBD1 aligns across 8 bases. V lost 4 bases and J lost 7; bases outside the gene matches: 13. The CDR3 has 16 amino acids. The V gene's germline CDR1 is SGDLS and CDR2 YYNGEE. The CDR3, as DNA: TGTGCCAGCAGCTCACCCCGGCAGGGGGCTAGGAATGAGCAGTTCTTC. Its translation is CASSSPRQGARNEQFF. The full variable domain, its missing parts supplied by reference TRBV9 and TRBJ2-1, is DSGVTQTPKHLITATGQRVTLRCSPRSGDLSVYWYQQSLDQGLQFLIQYYNGEERAKGNILERFSAQQFPDLHSELNLSSLELGDSALYFCASSSPRQGARNEQFFGPGTRLTVL.

This chain connects TRBV6-5 to TRBJ2-5; tentatively, D is TRBD2 (6 bases). There are 16 residues in the CDR3. Trimming pared 2 bases from V and 0 bases from J, leaving 13 bases between. CDR1 is MNHEY and CDR2 is SVGAGI in the germline V gene. The CDR3 region has the DNA TGTGCCAGCAGTTACGGTCGGGACTGGAACCAAGAGACCCAGTACTTC. Translation gives CASSYGRDWNQETQYF.

This clonotype was picked up a small number of times. The chain has TRBV7-2 and TRBJ1-1; no clear D gene. The germline V and J ends were trimmed by 4 bases and 1 base, with 7 bases remaining between them. This CDR3 spans 13 amino acids. Looked up from germline, CDR1 is SGHTA and CDR2 is FQGNSA. CDR3 in amino acids: CASSSFSNTEAFF. The CDR3 DNA reads as TGTGCCAGCAGCTCATTTTCGAACACTGAAGCTTTCTTT.

This chain links TRBV29-1 with TRBJ2-2; D is uncertain. From germline, CDR1 is SQVTM and CDR2 ANQGSEA. The CDR3 has 10 residues. The V gene lost 8 bases and the J gene lost 8 bases, with 9 bases spanning the gap. In nucleotides, the CDR3 is TGCAGCTTTTTGACTGGGGAGCTGTTTTTT. Amino acids: CSFLTGELFF.

This clonotype was seen only a few times. The gene calls are TRBV28 and TRBJ1-2; 8 bases fit TRBD1. The V segment lost 3 bases and the J segment 3 bases; nucleotides outside the gene matches: 6. Germline CDR1 is MDHEN and CDR2 is SYDVKM. The CDR3 length is 15 residues. The CDR3 sequence is CASSLTGVVDYGYTF. CDR3 DNA: TGTGCCAGCAGTTTGACAGGGGTAGTCGACTATGGCTACACCTTC.

This clonotype has just a few counts. One end of the junction does not line up with germline, which may come from a read error. The rearrangement uses TRBV30 and TRBJ2-6; D remains ambiguous. Per the germline V gene, CDR1 is GTSNPN and CDR2 is SVGIG (reference sequence). The CDR3 is made up of 13 amino acids. CDR3: CAWGPSGTNVLTF. In DNA, the CDR3 is TGTGCCTGGGGTCCCTCTGGGACCAACGTCCTGACTTTC.

This clonotype occurred a few times. V and J are TRBV7-2 and TRBJ1-2; TRBD1 matches at 10 bases. V dropped 4 bases and J dropped 3; count of bases not matched to a gene: 5. This CDR3 spans 15 amino acids. In germline, CDR1 is SGHTA, CDR2 FQGNSA. The CDR3 sequence: CASSSWDRGDYGYTF. CDR3 nucleotide sequence: TGTGCCAGCAGCTCATGGGACAGGGGAGACTATGGCTACACCTTC.

This clonotype was found a few times. This chain links TRBV20-1 with TRBJ1-3; D ambiguous. CDR3 length: 13 residues. V was shortened by 2 bases and J by 0 bases, with 5 bases between the two germline ends. Germline V lookup: CDR1 DFQATT, CDR2 SNEGSKA (reference sequence). In DNA, the CDR3 is TGCAGTGCTAGACAGTTCTCTGGAAACACCATATATTTT. This gives the protein CSARQFSGNTIYF.

The chain has TRBV6-5 and TRBJ1-1; D gene unclear. Per germline, CDR1 MNHEY and CDR2 SVGAGI. The CDR3 is 15 amino acids. Deletions cut 2 bases from V and 3 bases from J, with 13 bases between. The CDR3 DNA sequence: TGTGCCAGCAGTTACAATAAGGCCGCTTACACTGAAGCTTTCTTT. Translating gives CASSYNKAAYTEAFF.

This clonotype came up a few times. The rearrangement links TRBV3-1 to TRBJ2-1; 9 positions agree with TRBD1. The DNA end favors TRBJ2-7, so the J call may be wrong. Germline loops: CDR1 LGHDT, CDR2 YNNKEL (reference sequence). The CDR3 is made up of 15 amino acids. The CDR3 reads CASSQDPGQGWEQYF. The CDR3 coding sequence is TGTGCCAGCAGCCAAGATCCGGGACAGGGATGGGAGCAGTACTTC.

The genes are TRBV6-6 and TRBJ2-1, with D possibly matching TRBD1 (6 bases). Germline CDR1 and CDR2: MNHNY and SVGAGI (reference sequence). The ends were cut back, 7 bases at V and 9 bases at J, with 10 bases in the middle. The CDR3 has 11 residues. The CDR3 DNA follows: TGTGCCAGCATCTCCAGGGGTGAGCAGTTCTTC. It codes for CASISRGEQFF.

In regard to this clonotype: No conserved phenylalanine or tryptophan is present at the end of the CDR3, so a read error is the likely explanation. The chain joins TRBV20-1 to TRBJ2-1; 10 bases line up with TRBD2. Germline-derived CDR1 and CDR2 are DFQATT and SNEGSKA (reference sequence). The CDR3 length is 14 residues. V shed 6 bases and J 3 bases; nucleotides not matched to a gene: 5. The CDR3 reads CSAIKRGGYNEQFL. As DNA, the CDR3 is TGCAGTGCCATCAAGCGGGGGGGCTACAATGAGCAGTTCCTC.

This clonotype was picked up a small number of times. V and J are TRBV3-1 and TRBJ2-1, with TRBD2 matching over 14 bases. The germline CDR1 and CDR2 sequences are LGHDT and YNNKEL (reference sequence). V trimming: 4 bases; J trimming: 9 bases; junction bases outside the gene matches: 11. The CDR3 extends over 17 amino acids. Here the CDR3 DNA reads TGTGCCAGCAGCCCCCGAGGACTAGCGGGGGGCCGAGGTGAGCAGTTCTTC. Translating it yields CASSPRGLAGGRGEQFF.

The chain couples TRBV27 to TRBJ2-3; 9 positions match TRBD2. CDR3 size: 20 residues. V gave up 1 base and J gave up 1 base; unmatched junction bases: 15. Germline V CDR1 and CDR2: MNHEY, SMNVEV (reference sequence). DNA of the CDR3: TGTGCCAGCAGTTTATATTGGGGCGGGGGGGTATCCTCCGGCACAGATACGCAGTATTTT. It codes for CASSLYWGGGVSSGTDTQYF.

The V call is TRBV6-5, the J call TRBJ2-1, with D tentatively TRBD2 (7 bases). Germline CDR1 reads MNHEY; CDR2 reads SVGAGI. The germline V and J ends were trimmed by 5 bases and 8 bases, with 16 bases remaining between them. CDR3 length: 14 amino acids. CDR3 sequence: CASSHEGGPYEQFF. The CDR3 bases are TGTGCCAGCAGTCACGAGGGGGGGCCTTATGAGCAGTTCTTC.

This clonotype showed up just a few times. V gene TRBV20-1 combines with J gene TRBJ2-1, with 8 bases lining up with TRBD2. V was pared by 6 bases and J by 2 bases, with 3 bases of the junction left unmatched. This CDR3 is 13 amino acids long. CDR1 is DFQATT, CDR2 SNEGSKA, per germline (reference sequence). The CDR3 loop is CSAGSGAYNEQFF. The CDR3 nucleotides are TGCAGTGCCGGTAGCGGGGCCTACAATGAGCAGTTCTTC.

The table lists this clonotype with a few counts. The V gene is TRBV4-1, the J gene TRBJ1-6; the D is unclear. This CDR3 region has 12 residues. Trimming took off 1 base at V and 8 bases at J, with 3 bases between the two ends. Germline V gene sequence: CDR1 MGHRA, CDR2 YSYEKL. CDR3 sequence: CASSQGYSPLHF. The CDR3 DNA is TGCGCCAGCAGCCAAGGCTATTCACCCCTCCACTTT.

CDR3 nucleotides: TGTGCCAGCAGCTGGGGAACCCACAGGATCTCCGGGGAGCTGTTTTTT. Amino acids: CASSWGTHRISGELFF. This chain uses TRBV7-2 with TRBJ2-2, with D possibly matching TRBD1 (5 bases). V lost 4 bases to trimming and J lost 6 bases, with 18 bases between them. The CDR3 covers 16 residues. Germline CDR1 SGHTA, CDR2 FQGNSA.

This clonotype was observed a few times. Germline and junction disagree at one end, which may indicate a read error. The CDR3 DNA sequence: TGTGCCACCAGGCAGGACGTCGACTATAGCTACACCTTC. Translated, it gives CATRQDVDYSYTF. V gene TRBV10-3 combines with J gene TRBJ1-2; D not resolved. CDR1 and CDR2 from the germline V gene are ENHRY and SYGVKD. The CDR3 is 13 amino acids.